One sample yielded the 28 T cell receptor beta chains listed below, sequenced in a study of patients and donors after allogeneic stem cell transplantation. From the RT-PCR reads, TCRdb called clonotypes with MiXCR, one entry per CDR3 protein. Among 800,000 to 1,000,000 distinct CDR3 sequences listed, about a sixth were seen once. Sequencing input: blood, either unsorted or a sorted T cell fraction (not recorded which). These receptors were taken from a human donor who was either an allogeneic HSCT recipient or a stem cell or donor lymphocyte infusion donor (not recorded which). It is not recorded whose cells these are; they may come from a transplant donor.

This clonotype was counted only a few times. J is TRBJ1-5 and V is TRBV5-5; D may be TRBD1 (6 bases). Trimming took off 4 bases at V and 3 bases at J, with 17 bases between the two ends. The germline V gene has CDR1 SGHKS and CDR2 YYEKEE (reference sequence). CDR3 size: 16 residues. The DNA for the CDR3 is TGTGCCAGCAGCCCCGGACAGATCTTCTACAATCAGCCCCAGCATTTT. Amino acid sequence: CASSPGQIFYNQPQHF.

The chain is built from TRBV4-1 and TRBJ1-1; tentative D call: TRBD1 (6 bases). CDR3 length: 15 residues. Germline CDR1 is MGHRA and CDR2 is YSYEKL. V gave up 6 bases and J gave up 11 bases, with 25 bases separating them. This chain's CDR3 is CASRRKFQGHLGAFF. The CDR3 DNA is TGCGCCAGCAGACGAAAATTTCAGGGACACCTTGGGGCTTTCTTT.

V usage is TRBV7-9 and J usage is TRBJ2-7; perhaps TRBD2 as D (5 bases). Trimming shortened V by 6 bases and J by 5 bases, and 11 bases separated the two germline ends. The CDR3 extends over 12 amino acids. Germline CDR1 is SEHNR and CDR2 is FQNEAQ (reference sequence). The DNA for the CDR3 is TGTGCCAGCAGGGGGAGTTCCCACGAGCAGTACTTC. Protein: CASRGSSHEQYF.

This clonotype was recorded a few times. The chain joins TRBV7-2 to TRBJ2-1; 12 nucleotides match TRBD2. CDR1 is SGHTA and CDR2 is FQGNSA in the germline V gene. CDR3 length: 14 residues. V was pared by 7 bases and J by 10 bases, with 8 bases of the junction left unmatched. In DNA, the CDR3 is TGTGCCAGCACCTCTAGCGGGGGGGCAGGGGAGCAGTTCTTC. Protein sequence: CASTSSGGAGEQFF.

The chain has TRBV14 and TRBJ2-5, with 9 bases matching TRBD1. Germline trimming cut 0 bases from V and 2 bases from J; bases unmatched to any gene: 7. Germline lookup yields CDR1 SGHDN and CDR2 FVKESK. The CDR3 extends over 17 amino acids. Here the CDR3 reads CASSQEDGTGRQETQYF. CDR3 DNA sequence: TGTGCCAGCAGCCAAGAAGATGGGACAGGGAGGCAAGAGACCCAGTACTTC. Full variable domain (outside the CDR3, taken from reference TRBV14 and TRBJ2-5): EAGVTQFPSHSVIEKGQTVTLRCDPISGHDNLYWYRRVMGKEIKFLLHFVKESKQDESGMPNNRFLAERTGGTYSTLKVQPAELEDSGVYFCASSQEDGTGRQETQYFGPGTRLLVL.

The CDR3 DNA reads as TGTGCCAGCAGTGAATATAAAGCAGGGATGGTGGCAGATACGCAGTATTTT. It codes for CASSEYKAGMVADTQYF. V gene TRBV25-1 combines with J gene TRBJ2-3, with D possibly being TRBD1 (5 bases). With 0 bases removed from V and 4 bases from J, the gap between germline ends came to 17 bases. This CDR3 has 17 amino acids. CDR1 and CDR2 (germline): MGHDK, SYGVNS.

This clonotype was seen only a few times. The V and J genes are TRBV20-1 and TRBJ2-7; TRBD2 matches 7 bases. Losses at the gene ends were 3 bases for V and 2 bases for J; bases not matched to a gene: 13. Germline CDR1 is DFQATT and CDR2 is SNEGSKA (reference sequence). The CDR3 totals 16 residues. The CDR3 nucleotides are TGCAGTGCTAGTTCCCCCACGACCGGGACTACCTACGAGCAGTACTTC. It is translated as CSASSPTTGTTYEQYF.

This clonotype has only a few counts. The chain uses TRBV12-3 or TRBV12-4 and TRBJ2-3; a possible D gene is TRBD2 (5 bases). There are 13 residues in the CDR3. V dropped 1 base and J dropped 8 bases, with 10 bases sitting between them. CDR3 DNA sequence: TGTGCCAGCAGTTTAGGACGGGGTACTACGCAGTATTTT. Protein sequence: CASSLGRGTTQYF.

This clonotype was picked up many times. CDR3 amino acids: CASSLGTGVGYTF. The CDR3 coding sequence is TGCGCCAGCAGCCTAGGGACAGGGGTTGGCTACACCTTC. The chain couples TRBV4-1 to TRBJ1-2; 10 nucleotides agree with TRBD1. Germline CDR1 reads MGHRA; CDR2 reads YSYEKL. Trimming cost V 4 bases and J 7 bases; bases outside gene matches: 3. The CDR3 consists of 13 residues.

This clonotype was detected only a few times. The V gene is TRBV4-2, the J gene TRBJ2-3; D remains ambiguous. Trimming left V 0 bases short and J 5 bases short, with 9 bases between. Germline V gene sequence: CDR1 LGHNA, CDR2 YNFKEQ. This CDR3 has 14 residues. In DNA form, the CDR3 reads TGTGCCAGCAGCCAAGAAGAGTTAAGAGATACGCAGTATTTT. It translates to CASSQEELRDTQYF.

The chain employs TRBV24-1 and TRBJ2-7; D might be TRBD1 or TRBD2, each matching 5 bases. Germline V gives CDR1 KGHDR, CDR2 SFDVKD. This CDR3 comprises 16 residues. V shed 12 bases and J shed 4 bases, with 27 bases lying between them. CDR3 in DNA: TGTGCCCCCCTGAGGGACGACGGAACCTACAATTACGAGCAGTACTTC. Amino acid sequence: CAPLRDDGTYNYEQYF.

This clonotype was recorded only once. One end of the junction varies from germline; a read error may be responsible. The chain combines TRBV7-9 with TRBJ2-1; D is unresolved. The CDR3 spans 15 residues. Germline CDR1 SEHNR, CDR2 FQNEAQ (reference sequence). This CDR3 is CASSGDARLHNERFF. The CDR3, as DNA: TGTGCCAGCAGCGGCGATGCACGACTCCACAATGAGCGGTTCTTC.

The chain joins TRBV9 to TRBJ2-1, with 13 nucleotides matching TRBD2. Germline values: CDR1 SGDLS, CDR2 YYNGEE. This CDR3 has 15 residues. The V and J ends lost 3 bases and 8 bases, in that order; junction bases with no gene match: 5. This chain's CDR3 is CASSGGTSGTDEQFF. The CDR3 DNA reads TGTGCCAGCAGCGGCGGGACTAGCGGGACGGATGAGCAGTTCTTC.

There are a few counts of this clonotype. The CDR3 nucleotides read TGTGCCAGTAGTGCCTCGGGTCTAGCGGAGGACGAGCAGTACTTC. It codes for CASSASGLAEDEQYF. The rearrangement uses TRBV19 and TRBJ2-7; 7 nucleotides line up with TRBD2. Germline CDR1 and CDR2: LNHDA and SQIVND (reference sequence). The V and J ends lost 5 bases and 5 bases, in that order; junction bases with no gene match: 12. CDR3 size: 15 residues.

The CDR3 protein is CASSPRDNSATEAFF. The CDR3 DNA is TGTGCCAGCTCACCACGCGACAATTCAGCCACTGAAGCTTTCTTT. This chain joins TRBV18 and TRBJ1-1; D remains unclear. V lost 1 base and J lost 4, with 13 bases in between. Looked up from germline, CDR1 is KGHSH and CDR2 is LQKENI. The CDR3 consists of 15 residues.

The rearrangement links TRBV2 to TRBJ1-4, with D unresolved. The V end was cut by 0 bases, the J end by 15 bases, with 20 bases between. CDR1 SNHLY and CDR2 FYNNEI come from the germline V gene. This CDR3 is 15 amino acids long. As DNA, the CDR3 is TGTGCCAGCAGTGAAGCGCTTCGGGAAAAGGGAACTGTGTTTTTT. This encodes CASSEALREKGTVFF.

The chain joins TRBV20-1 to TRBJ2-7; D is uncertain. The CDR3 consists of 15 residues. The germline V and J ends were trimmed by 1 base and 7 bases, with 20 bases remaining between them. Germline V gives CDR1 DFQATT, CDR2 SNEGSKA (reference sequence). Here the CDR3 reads CSARGLDGPIVEQYF. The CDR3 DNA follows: TGCAGTGCTAGAGGCCTGGACGGCCCTATAGTAGAGCAGTACTTC.

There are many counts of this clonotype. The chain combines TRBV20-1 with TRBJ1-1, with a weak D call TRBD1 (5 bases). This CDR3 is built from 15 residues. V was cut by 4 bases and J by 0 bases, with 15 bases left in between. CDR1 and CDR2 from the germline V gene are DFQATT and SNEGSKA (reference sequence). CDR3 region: CSATEGKGMNTEAFF. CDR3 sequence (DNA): TGCAGTGCTACCGAGGGGAAGGGGATGAACACTGAAGCTTTCTTT.

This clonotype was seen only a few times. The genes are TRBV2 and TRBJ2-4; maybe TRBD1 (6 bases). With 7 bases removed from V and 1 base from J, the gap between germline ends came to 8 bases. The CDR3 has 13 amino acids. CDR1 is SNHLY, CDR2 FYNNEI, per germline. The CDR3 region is CASNRVAKNIQYF. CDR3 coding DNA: TGTGCCAGCAACAGGGTGGCCAAAAACATTCAGTACTTC.

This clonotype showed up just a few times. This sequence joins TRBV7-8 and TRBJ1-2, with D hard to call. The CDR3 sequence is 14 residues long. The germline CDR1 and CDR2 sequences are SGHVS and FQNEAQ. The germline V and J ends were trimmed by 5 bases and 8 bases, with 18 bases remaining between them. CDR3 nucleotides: TGTGCCAGCAGCACCACCTCGGCAGGTGAAGGCTACACCTTC. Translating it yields CASSTTSAGEGYTF.

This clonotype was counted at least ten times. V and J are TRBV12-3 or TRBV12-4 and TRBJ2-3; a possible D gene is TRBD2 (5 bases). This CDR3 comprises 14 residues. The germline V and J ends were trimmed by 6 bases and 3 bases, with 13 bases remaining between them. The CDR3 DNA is TGTGCCAGCAGCCCCCCCGGGAAAACAGATACGCAGTATTTT. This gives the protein CASSPPGKTDTQYF.

In DNA form, the CDR3 reads TGTGCCTGGAGTCCGCCGGGCTGGGGGAACTATGGCTACACCTTC. Protein: CAWSPPGWGNYGYTF. This chain joins TRBV30 and TRBJ1-2; TRBD1 might be the D (5 bases). Between the trimmed V and J ends, which lost 2 bases and 2 bases, there was a span of 15 bases. In germline, CDR1 is GTSNPN, CDR2 SVGIG (reference sequence). The CDR3 covers 15 residues. Full variable domain (rest looked up from reference TRBV30 and TRBJ1-2): SQTIHQWPATLVQPVGSPLSLECTVEGTSNPNLYWYRQAAGRGLQLLFYSVGIGQISSEVPQNLSASRPQDRQFILSSKKLLLSDSGFYLCAWSPPGWGNYGYTFGSGTRLTVV.

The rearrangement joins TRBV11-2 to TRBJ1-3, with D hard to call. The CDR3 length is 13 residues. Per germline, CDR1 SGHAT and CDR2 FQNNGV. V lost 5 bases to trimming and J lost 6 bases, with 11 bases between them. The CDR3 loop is CASSPGVKNTIYF. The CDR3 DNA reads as TGTGCCAGCAGCCCCGGGGTCAAAAACACCATATATTTT.

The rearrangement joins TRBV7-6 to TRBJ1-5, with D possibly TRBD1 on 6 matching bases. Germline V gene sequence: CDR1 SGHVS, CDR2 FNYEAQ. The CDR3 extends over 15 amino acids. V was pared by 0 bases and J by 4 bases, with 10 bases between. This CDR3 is CASSLAMGANQPQHF. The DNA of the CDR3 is TGTGCCAGCAGCTTAGCGATGGGGGCGAATCAGCCCCAGCATTTT. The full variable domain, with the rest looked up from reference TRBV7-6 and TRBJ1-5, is GAGVSQSPRYKVTKRGQDVALRCDPISGHVSLYWYRQALGQGPEFLTYFNYEAQQDKSGLPNDRFSAERPEGSISTLTIQRTEQRDSAMYRCASSLAMGANQPQHFGDGTRLSIL.

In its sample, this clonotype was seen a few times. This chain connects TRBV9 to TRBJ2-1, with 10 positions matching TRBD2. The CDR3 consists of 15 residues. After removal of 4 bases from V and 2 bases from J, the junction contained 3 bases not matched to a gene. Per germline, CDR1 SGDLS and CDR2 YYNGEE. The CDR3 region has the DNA TGTGCCAGCAGCACAAGCGGGGGGGCCTACAATGAGCAGTTCTTC. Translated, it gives CASSTSGGAYNEQFF.

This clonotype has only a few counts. CDR3 sequence: CASSLLRGTSGSRELFF. The CDR3 bases are TGTGCCAGCAGCCTCCTCCGGGGGACTAGCGGGAGCAGGGAGCTGTTTTTT. The rearrangement joins TRBV9 to TRBJ2-2, with 14 positions matching TRBD2. Trimming removed 4 bases from V and 9 bases from J; junction bases left unmatched: 11. Germline assignment: CDR1 SGDLS and CDR2 YYNGEE. This CDR3 has 17 amino acids. The variable domain in full, completed from reference TRBV9 and TRBJ2-2, reads DSGVTQTPKHLITATGQRVTLRCSPRSGDLSVYWYQQSLDQGLQFLIQYYNGEERAKGNILERFSAQQFPDLHSELNLSSLELGDSALYFCASSLLRGTSGSRELFFGEGSRLTVL.

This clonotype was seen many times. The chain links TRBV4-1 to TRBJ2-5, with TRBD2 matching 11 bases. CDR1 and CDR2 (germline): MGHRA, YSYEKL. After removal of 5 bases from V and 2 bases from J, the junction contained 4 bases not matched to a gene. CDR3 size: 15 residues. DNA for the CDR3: TGCGCCAGCAGCAGACTAGCGGGAAGTCAAGAGACCCAGTACTTC. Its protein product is CASSRLAGSQETQYF.

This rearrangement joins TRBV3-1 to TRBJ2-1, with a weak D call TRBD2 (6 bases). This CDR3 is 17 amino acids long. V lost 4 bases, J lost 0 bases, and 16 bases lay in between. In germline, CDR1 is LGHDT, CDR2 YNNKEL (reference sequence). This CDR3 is CASSPTGLPSSYNEQFF. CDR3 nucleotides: TGTGCCAGCAGCCCCACGGGACTCCCGAGCTCCTACAATGAGCAGTTCTTC.